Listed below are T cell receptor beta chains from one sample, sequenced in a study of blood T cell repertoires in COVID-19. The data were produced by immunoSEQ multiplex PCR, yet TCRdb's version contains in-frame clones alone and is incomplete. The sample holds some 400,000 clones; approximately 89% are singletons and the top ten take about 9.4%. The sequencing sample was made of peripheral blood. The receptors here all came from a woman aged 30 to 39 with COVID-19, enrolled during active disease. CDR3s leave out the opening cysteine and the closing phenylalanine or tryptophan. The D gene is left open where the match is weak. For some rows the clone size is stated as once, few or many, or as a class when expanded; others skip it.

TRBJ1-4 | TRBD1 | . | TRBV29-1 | SAETGSNEKLF
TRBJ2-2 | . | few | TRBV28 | ASSLGRNTGELF
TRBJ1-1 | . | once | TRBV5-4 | ASSLGQATEAF
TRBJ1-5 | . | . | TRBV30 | AWRQGNNQPQH
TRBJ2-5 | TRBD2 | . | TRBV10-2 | ASSPAREGETQY
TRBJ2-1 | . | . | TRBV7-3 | ASSLMASTDEQF
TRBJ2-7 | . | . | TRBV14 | ASSQGLRQIYEQY
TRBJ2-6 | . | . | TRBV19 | ASSKGHPPSGANVLT
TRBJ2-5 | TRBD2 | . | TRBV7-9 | ASSLLAGGSETQY
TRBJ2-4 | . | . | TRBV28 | ASGPGN
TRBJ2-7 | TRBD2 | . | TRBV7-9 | ASSLGLAGGWYEQY
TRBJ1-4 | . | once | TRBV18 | ASSLTATNEKLF
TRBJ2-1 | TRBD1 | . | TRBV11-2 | ASSWDRGPYNEQF
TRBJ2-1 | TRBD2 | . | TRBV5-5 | ASSLSGEVGEQF
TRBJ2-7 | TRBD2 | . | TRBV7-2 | ASSLTSGTYEQY
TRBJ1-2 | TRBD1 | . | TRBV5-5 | ASSLDRATRGYT
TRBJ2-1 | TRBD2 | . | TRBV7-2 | ASSLTGTSGYNEQF
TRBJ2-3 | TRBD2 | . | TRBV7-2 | ASSFGLAPTQY
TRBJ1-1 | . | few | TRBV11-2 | ASSSETVGTEAF
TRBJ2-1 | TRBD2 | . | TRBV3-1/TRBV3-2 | ASSLGLAESNEQF
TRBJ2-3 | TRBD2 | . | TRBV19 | ASSIGLLGGDTQY
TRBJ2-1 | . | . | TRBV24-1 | ATSDLGSRRNEQF
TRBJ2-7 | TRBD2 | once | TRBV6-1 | ASSEAPGTSDEQY
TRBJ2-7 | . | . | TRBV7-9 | ASSLRDFYEQY
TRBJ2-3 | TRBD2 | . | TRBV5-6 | ASSLVSSGPLPLTDTQY
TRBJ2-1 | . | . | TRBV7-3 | ASRRGGVGSLLYNEQF
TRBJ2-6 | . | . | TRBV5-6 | ASSLAWLGANVLT
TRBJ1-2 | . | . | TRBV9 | ASSVATGGTLNYGYT
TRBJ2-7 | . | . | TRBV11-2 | ASSSPGRVEQY
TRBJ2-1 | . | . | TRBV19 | ASSYGGGDEQF
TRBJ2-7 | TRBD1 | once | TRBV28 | ASRHRGPTYEQY
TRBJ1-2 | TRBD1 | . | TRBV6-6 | ASSSMGTGGNYGYT
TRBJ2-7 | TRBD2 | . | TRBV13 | ASSYGTTNPYEQY
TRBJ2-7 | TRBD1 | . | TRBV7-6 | ASSLAQGVEQY
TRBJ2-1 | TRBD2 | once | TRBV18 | ASSLLLAGSNNEQF
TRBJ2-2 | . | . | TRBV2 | ASRPSRTVTGELF
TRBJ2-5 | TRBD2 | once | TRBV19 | ASSPGGEGETQY
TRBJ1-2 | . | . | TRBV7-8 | ASSSGLNHGYT
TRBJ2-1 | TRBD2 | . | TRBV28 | ASSFAGGAGHEQF
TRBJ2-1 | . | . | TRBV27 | ASTWGPPNEQF
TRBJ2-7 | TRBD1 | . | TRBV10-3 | AIRVVGQGDEQY
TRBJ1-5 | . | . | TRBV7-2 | ASSLAGRGSNQPQH
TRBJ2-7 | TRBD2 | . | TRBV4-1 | ASSRPGTGGDEQY
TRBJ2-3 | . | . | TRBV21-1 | ASSKSLEVTDTQY
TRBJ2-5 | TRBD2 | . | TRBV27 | ASSPIARTSGKETQY
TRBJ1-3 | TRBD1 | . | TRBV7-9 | ASTIQGTGNTIY
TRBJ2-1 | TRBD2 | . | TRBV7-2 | ASSPPGLAGNNEQF
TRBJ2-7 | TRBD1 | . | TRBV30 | AWRPGQGYEQY
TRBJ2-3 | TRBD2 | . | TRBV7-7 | ASSALAGGRVDTQY
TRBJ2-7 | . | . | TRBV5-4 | ASSLAAVLISYEQY
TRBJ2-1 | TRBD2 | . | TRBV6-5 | ASSYSGLAGAGEQF
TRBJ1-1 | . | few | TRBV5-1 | ASSRKGLPKAVPEAF
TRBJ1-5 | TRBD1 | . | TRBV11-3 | ASSLIGGEWCRPQH
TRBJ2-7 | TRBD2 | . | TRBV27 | ASSYNPGLASEQY
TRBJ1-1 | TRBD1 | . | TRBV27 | ASSWGQPNTEAF